This is a list of T cell receptor beta chains from one sample in a study of T-cell memory formation after mild COVID-19. TCRdb analysed the 5' RACE reads with MiXCR anew, one entry per CDR3 protein. The sample holds hundreds of thousands of distinct CDR3 sequences; under 30% are singletons and the top ten take approximately 15%. Specimen: PBMCs or a T cell subset sorted from them (not recorded which). All receptors derive from an adult woman who had mild COVID-19 (a few samples of this study predate the infection). Cell type and time point are not known. The CDR3 runs from the conserved cysteine through the conserved F or W.

J | V | length | CDR3
TRBJ2-7 | TRBV11-3 | 15 | CASSLTGTASSEQYF
TRBJ2-3 | TRBV7-8 | 16 | CASSLASGYSTDTQYF
TRBJ1-1 | TRBV6-5 | 15 | CASSYYGTASQGAFF
TRBJ2-5 | TRBV29-1 | 15 | CSVEGVGGPGETQYF
TRBJ2-3 | TRBV6-5 | 14 | CASSSRDIADTQYF
TRBJ2-2 | TRBV7-3 | 13 | CASSLQVTGELFF
TRBJ2-6 | TRBV24-1 | 18 | CATSPTGSSASGANVLTF
TRBJ2-2 | TRBV11-2 | 17 | CASSLDRKGAYTGELFF
TRBJ2-7 | TRBV7-2 | 13 | CASSFGHRYEQYF
TRBJ2-2 | TRBV12-3/TRBV12-4 | 15 | CASSFGRSNTGELFF
TRBJ1-2 | TRBV28 | 17 | CASSFGQGAFLNYGYTF
TRBJ2-5 | TRBV7-9 | 14 | CASSSDVGRETQYF
TRBJ1-5 | TRBV20-1 | 13 | CSADSDSNQPQHF
TRBJ2-2 | TRBV24-1 | 14 | CATQGNRNTGELFF
TRBJ1-5 | TRBV20-1 | 16 | CSARDVRGPRDQPQHF
TRBJ2-2 | TRBV7-8 | 16 | CASSLGGQGFTGELFF
TRBJ1-2 | TRBV20-1 | 12 | CSARVAGWGYTF
TRBJ1-1 | TRBV29-1 | 14 | CSVEVDRGGTEAFF